The 25 T cell receptor beta chains below were found in one sample sequenced in a study of blood T cell repertoires in COVID-19. Data came from immunoSEQ multiplex PCR; TCRdb stores just in-frame clones and leaves some out. The sample includes about 140,000 clones, roughly 87% of them seen just once. The material sequenced was peripheral blood. The receptor set was obtained from a human donor in a cohort sampled during active COVID-19.

J is TRBJ1-1 and V is TRBV27; D unclear. Germline V gives CDR1 MNHEY, CDR2 SMNVEV (reference sequence). This CDR3 spans 15 amino acids. V lost 1 base, J lost 3 bases, and 12 bases lay in between. CDR3 sequence reads: CASSLLPGRDTEAFF. The CDR3 bases are TGTGCCAGCAGTTTATTACCGGGGAGGGACACTGAAGCTTTCTTT.

The genes are TRBV27 and TRBJ1-1, with 9 nucleotides matching TRBD1. The V segment lost 5 bases and the J segment 0 bases; nucleotides outside the gene matches: 7. The CDR3 extends over 16 amino acids. Per the germline V gene, CDR1 is MNHEY and CDR2 is SMNVEV (reference sequence). CDR3 nucleotides: TGTGCCAGCAGTCCTCGGACAGGGGCTGTGAACACTGAAGCTTTCTTT. Translation gives CASSPRTGAVNTEAFF.

The V gene is TRBV5-1, the J gene TRBJ2-3; the match to TRBD2 covers 7 bases. Germline V gene lookup returns CDR1 SGHRS and CDR2 YFSETQ. After removal of 3 bases from V and 2 bases from J, the junction contained 9 bases not matched to a gene. The CDR3 runs to 16 residues. CDR3 protein: CASSSGGLTFTDTQYF. DNA of the CDR3: TGCGCCAGCAGCTCCGGGGGGTTGACATTCACAGATACGCAGTATTTT.

This chain uses TRBV6-5 with TRBJ1-5; D is undetermined. V was pared by 4 bases and J by 4 bases, with 5 bases between. Looked up from germline, CDR1 is MNHEY and CDR2 is SVGAGI. The CDR3 runs 12 residues. CDR3 amino acids: CASSSYNQPQHF. The CDR3 DNA follows: TGTGCCAGCAGTTCTTATAATCAGCCCCAGCATTTT.

This clone was recorded only once. The genes are TRBV4-1 and TRBJ2-3; TRBD2 agrees at 12 bases. The germline V gene has CDR1 MGHRA and CDR2 YSYEKL. V trimming: 5 bases; J trimming: 4 bases; junction bases outside the gene matches: 7. This CDR3 region has 16 residues. CDR3: CASSEGWTSGADTQYF. In DNA form, the CDR3 reads TGCGCCAGCAGCGAAGGATGGACTAGCGGGGCAGATACGCAGTATTTT.

V usage is TRBV27 and J usage is TRBJ1-2; D remains ambiguous. The V end lost 3 bases, the J end lost 8 bases, and 13 bases lay between the germline ends. The CDR3 is 13 amino acids. Looked up from germline, CDR1 is MNHEY and CDR2 is SMNVEV (reference sequence). CDR3 loop: CASSFSVTTGYTF. The CDR3 DNA follows: TGTGCCAGCAGTTTTAGTGTCACTACGGGCTACACCTTC.

This clone has only one observation. The chain uses TRBV18 and TRBJ2-7, with D tentatively TRBD1 (6 bases). From germline, CDR1 is KGHSH and CDR2 LQKENI. The CDR3 length is 13 residues. Trimming shortened V by 0 bases and J by 5 bases, and 8 bases separated the two germline ends. The CDR3 DNA reads as TGTGCCAGCTCACCACCGTCAGGGGACGAGCAGTACTTC. Its protein product is CASSPPSGDEQYF. Full variable domain (remainder filled in from reference TRBV18 and TRBJ2-7): NAGVMQNPRHLVRRRGQEARLRCSPMKGHSHVYWYRQLPEEGLKFMVYLQKENIIDESGMPKERFSAEFPKEGPSILRIQQVVRGDSAAYFCASSPPSGDEQYFGPGTRLTVT.

V usage is TRBV24-1 and J usage is TRBJ2-2, with unresolved D. CDR1 KGHDR and CDR2 SFDVKD come from the germline V gene. The CDR3 sequence is 12 residues long. V was pared by 4 bases and J by 4 bases, with 3 bases between. DNA of the CDR3: TGTGCCACCAGTGACTCCACCGGGGAGCTGTTTTTT. As protein: CATSDSTGELFF.

This clone has just a few counts. This chain joins TRBV18 and TRBJ2-7, with TRBD1 matching 9 bases. The CDR3 is 14 residues long. The junction had 0 bases not matched to a gene; V was cut back by 0 bases and J by 3 bases. In germline, CDR1 is KGHSH, CDR2 LQKENI. The CDR3 spells CASSPPTGGYEQYF. CDR3 DNA: TGTGCCAGCTCACCACCGACAGGGGGCTACGAGCAGTACTTC.

This sequence joins TRBV4-3 and TRBJ1-5, with D uncertain. The CDR3 length is 16 residues. Germline-derived CDR1 and CDR2 are LGHNA and YSLEER. With 4 bases removed from V and 5 bases from J, the gap between germline ends came to 18 bases. The CDR3, as DNA: TGCGCCAGCAGCCTACTCTGGGCCGGGAGTTATCAGCCCCAGCATTTT. Its translation is CASSLLWAGSYQPQHF.

V and J are TRBV7-2 and TRBJ2-5; no clear D. The CDR3 is 15 residues long. Germline assignment: CDR1 SGHTA and CDR2 FQGNSA. Trimming cost V 1 base and J 1 base, with 10 bases left between them. The CDR3, as DNA: TGTGCCAGCAGCTTAGTTGAGCTTACCCAAGAGACCCAGTACTTC. It is translated as CASSLVELTQETQYF.

The chain is built from TRBV6-4 and TRBJ1-5, with 7 bases fitting TRBD1. The V gene's germline CDR1 is MRHNA and CDR2 SNTAGT. The CDR3 has 13 residues. J was trimmed by 7 bases and V by 5 bases; bases with no gene match: 5. The CDR3 DNA sequence: TGTGCCAGCAGTCTTGACAGGGACCAGCCCCAGCATTTT. Translation: CASSLDRDQPQHF.

This clone was picked up one time. The chain has TRBV2 and TRBJ2-1, with 8 bases that match TRBD2. The CDR3 runs to 15 residues. Germline V gene sequence: CDR1 SNHLY, CDR2 FYNNEI. The V segment lost 8 bases and the J segment 0 bases; nucleotides outside the gene matches: 6. The CDR3 reads CASSDSGASYNEQFF. In DNA form, the CDR3 reads TGTGCCAGCTCGGATAGCGGGGCCTCCTACAATGAGCAGTTCTTC.

A few counts support this clone. V gene TRBV6-2 or TRBV6-3 combines with J gene TRBJ1-5, with 7 nucleotides matching TRBD1. The CDR3 runs to 13 residues. Germline V gene lookup returns CDR1 MNHEY and CDR2 SVGEGT. The V and J ends lost 6 bases and 6 bases, in that order; junction bases with no gene match: 5. CDR3: CASSLGGRQPQHF. The CDR3 region has the DNA TGTGCCAGCAGCCTAGGGGGCCGTCAGCCCCAGCATTTT.

The chain carries TRBV6-5 and TRBJ2-1, with 9 bases matching TRBD2. This CDR3 has 13 amino acids. CDR1 is MNHEY and CDR2 is SVGAGI in the germline V gene. V shed 8 bases, J shed 5 bases, and the junction held 4 bases outside the gene matches. The CDR3 nucleotides are TGTGCCAGCGCCGCGGGGGGGCACAATGAGCAGTTCTTC. Protein sequence: CASAAGGHNEQFF.

The chain combines TRBV5-1 with TRBJ1-4; D not certain. The CDR3 sequence is 17 residues long. Germline V gene lookup returns CDR1 SGHRS and CDR2 YFSETQ. Trimming took 0 bases from V and 5 from J, leaving 17 bases between them. For the CDR3, the DNA is TGCGCCAGCAGCTTGGCTGTTGTGGCAGATCGAAATGAAAAACTGTTTTTT. Its protein product is CASSLAVVADRNEKLFF. Full variable domain (missing parts from reference TRBV5-1 and TRBJ1-4): KAGVTQTPRYLIKTRGQQVTLSCSPISGHRSVSWYQQTPGQGLQFLFEYFSETQRNKGNFPGRFSGRQFSNSRSEMNVSTLELGDSALYLCASSLAVVADRNEKLFFGSGTQLSVL.

The rearrangement uses TRBV7-2 and TRBJ2-2; TRBD1 agrees at 8 bases. V lost 0 bases and J lost 7; bases outside the gene matches: 4. Germline V gives CDR1 SGHTA, CDR2 FQGNSA. The CDR3 extends over 15 amino acids. The CDR3 nucleotides read TGTGCCAGCAGCTTAGCGGGACAGGCCTTCGGGGAGCTGTTTTTT. Amino acids: CASSLAGQAFGELFF. Full variable domain (missing parts from reference TRBV7-2 and TRBJ2-2): GAGVSQSPSNKVTEKGKDVELRCDPISGHTALYWYRQSLGQGLEFLIYFQGNSAPDKSGLPSDRFSAERTGGSVSTLTIQRTQQEDSAVYLCASSLAGQAFGELFFGEGSRLTVL.

The sample holds one count of this clone. The chain is built from TRBV5-1 and TRBJ2-7, with D perhaps TRBD2 (6 bases). V was trimmed by 3 bases and J by 3 bases, leaving 16 bases between them. Germline V CDR1 and CDR2: SGHRS, YFSETQ. This CDR3 contains 15 residues. The CDR3 DNA follows: TGCGCCAGCAGCTCGGGGGTCCCACTCATCTACGAGCAGTACTTC. Encoded protein: CASSSGVPLIYEQYF.

The J gene is TRBJ2-3, the V gene TRBV6-2 or TRBV6-3, with D unresolved. The CDR3 runs 16 residues. In germline, CDR1 is MNHEY, CDR2 SVGEGT. Trimming cost V 0 bases and J 2 bases, with 12 bases left between them. In DNA, the CDR3 is TGTGCCAGCAGTTACTCGAAACAGTCATACACAGATACGCAGTATTTT. This codes for CASSYSKQSYTDTQYF.

The chain combines TRBV6-1 with TRBJ2-7; TRBD1 is a possible D gene (6 bases). V lost 2 bases and J 6 bases, leaving 23 bases between the germline ends. The CDR3 sequence is 17 residues long. The V gene's germline CDR1 is MNHNS and CDR2 SASEGT. CDR3 in amino acids: CASSEWGPQGLNSEQYF. DNA for the CDR3: TGTGCCAGCAGTGAATGGGGGCCTCAGGGATTAAACTCCGAGCAGTACTTC.

The chain has TRBV5-5 and TRBJ2-5; D possibly corresponds to TRBD1 (6 bases). V lost 0 bases and J lost 1, with 10 bases in between. The CDR3 is 15 residues long. From germline, CDR1 is SGHKS and CDR2 YYEKEE (reference sequence). DNA for the CDR3: TGTGCCAGCAGCTTGGGGGGGCAGCTCCAAGAGACCCAGTACTTC. Protein sequence: CASSLGGQLQETQYF.

The chain is built from TRBV4-3 and TRBJ2-2; 9 bases map to TRBD1. The CDR3 consists of 14 residues. V dropped 8 bases and J dropped 3; count of bases not matched to a gene: 4. Germline values: CDR1 LGHNA, CDR2 YSLEER. CDR3 region: CASQDRGHTGELFF. DNA for the CDR3: TGCGCCAGCCAGGACAGGGGACACACCGGGGAGCTGTTTTTT.

The rearrangement joins TRBV7-9 to TRBJ2-1; 10 bases match TRBD2. The junction had 11 bases not matched to a gene; V was cut back by 5 bases and J by 4 bases. The germline gives CDR1 SEHNR, CDR2 FQNEAQ (reference sequence). The CDR3 runs to 17 residues. The CDR3 nucleotides are TGTGCCAGCAGCCAAAGGGCTAGCGGGGGATTTTACAATGAGCAGTTCTTC. Protein product: CASSQRASGGFYNEQFF.

This clone has only one observation. This rearrangement joins TRBV9 to TRBJ2-3; possibly TRBD1 for D (6 bases). Germline CDR1 SGDLS, CDR2 YYNGEE. V lost 2 bases and J lost 0, with 13 bases in between. The CDR3 length is 16 residues. This CDR3 is CASSVQGHTSTDTQYF. For the CDR3, the DNA is TGTGCCAGCAGCGTGCAGGGACATACTAGCACAGATACGCAGTATTTT.

This chain connects TRBV6-5 to TRBJ1-2; 7 bases fit TRBD1. The germline V gene has CDR1 MNHEY and CDR2 SVGAGI. V lost 5 bases and J lost 4; bases outside the gene matches: 4. The CDR3 is 13 amino acids. CDR3 residues: CASSQRGLYGYTF. CDR3 nucleotide sequence: TGTGCCAGCAGTCAGAGGGGGCTCTATGGCTACACCTTC.